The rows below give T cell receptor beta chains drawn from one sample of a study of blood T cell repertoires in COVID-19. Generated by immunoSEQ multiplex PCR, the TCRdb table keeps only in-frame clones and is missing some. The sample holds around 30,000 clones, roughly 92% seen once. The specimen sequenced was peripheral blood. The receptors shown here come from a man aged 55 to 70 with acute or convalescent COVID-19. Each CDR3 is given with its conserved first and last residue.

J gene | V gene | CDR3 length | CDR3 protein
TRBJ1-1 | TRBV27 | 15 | CASSLSALLNTEAFF
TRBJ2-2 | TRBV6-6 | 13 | CASDPGYTGELFF
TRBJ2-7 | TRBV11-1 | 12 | CASSFRNYEQYF
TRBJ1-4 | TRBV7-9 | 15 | CASSLGQGGNEKLFF
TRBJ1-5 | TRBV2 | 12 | CASSGTSQPQHF
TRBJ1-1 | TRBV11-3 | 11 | CASSLATGAFF
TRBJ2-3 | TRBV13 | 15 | CASSGGTEGTDTQYF
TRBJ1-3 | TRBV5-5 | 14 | CASSPTGFGNTIYF
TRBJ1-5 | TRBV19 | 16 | CASKVWGHGLNQPQHF
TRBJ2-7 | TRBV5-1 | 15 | CASSFGRGGSYEQYF
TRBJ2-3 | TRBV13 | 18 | CASSPRNSVSGRGDTQYF
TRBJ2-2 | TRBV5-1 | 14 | CASRTDLNTGELFF
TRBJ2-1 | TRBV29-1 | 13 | CSARLGGINEQFF
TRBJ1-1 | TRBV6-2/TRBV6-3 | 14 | CASSNPGQGVRAFF
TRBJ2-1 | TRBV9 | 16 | CASSSLRAGGDNEQFF
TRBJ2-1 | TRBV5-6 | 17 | CASSLGWTGTPSHRQFF
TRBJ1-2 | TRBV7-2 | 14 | CASSLSQGGYGYTF
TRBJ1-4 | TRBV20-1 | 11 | CSAPNREKLFF
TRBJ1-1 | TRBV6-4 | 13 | CASSRHKDTEAFF
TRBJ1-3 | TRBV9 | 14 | CASSPTYSGNTIYF
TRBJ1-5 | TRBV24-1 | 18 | CATSDSRQATYSNQPQHF
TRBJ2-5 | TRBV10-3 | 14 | CAISESTGVETQYF
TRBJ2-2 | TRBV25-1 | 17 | CARSEPDRGPLTGELFF
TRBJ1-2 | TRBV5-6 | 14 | CASSYPGQMYGYTF
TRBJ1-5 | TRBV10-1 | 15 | CASRPGQGVNQPQHF
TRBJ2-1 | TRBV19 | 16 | CASSTQLAEPYNEQFF
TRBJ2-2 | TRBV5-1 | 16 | CASSYSGTRNTGELFF
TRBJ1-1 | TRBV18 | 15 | CASSPRTGDNTEAFF
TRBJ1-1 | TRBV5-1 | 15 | CASSSPGVIRGEAFF
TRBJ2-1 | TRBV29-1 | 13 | CSGGTSGSGEQFF
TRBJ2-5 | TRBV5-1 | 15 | CASSLGDRDQETQYF
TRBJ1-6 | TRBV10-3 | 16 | CAISLDSRAISSPLHF
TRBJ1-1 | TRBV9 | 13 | CASSGRGNTEAFF
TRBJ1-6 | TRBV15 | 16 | CATSRRPGQGNSPLHF
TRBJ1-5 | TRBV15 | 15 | CATSSGGTGNQPQHF
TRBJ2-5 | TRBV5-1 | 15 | CASSRLRTSQETQYF
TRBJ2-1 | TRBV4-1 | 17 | CASSRAKSGQRYNEQFF